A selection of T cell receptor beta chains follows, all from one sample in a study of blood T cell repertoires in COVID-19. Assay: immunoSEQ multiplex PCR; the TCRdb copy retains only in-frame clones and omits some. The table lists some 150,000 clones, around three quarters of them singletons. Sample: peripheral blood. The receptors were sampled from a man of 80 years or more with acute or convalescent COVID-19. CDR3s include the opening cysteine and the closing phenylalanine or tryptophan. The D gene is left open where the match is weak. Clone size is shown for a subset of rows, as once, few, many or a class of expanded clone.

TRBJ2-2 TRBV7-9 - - CASSLATGYTGELFF TGTGCCAGCAGCTTAGCCACAGGTTACACCGGGGAGCTGTTTTTT
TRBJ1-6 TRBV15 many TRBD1 CATSGSPGTGPNSPLHF TGTGCCACCAGCGGAAGTCCCGGGACAGGGCCCAATTCACCCCTCCACTTT
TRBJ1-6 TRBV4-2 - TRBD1 CASRPGTGGIPLHF TGTGCCAGCAGGCCCGGGACAGGGGGCATACCCCTCCACTTT
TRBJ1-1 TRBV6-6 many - CASSYDRIGPEAFF TGTGCCAGCAGTTACGACAGGATAGGTCCTGAAGCTTTCTTT
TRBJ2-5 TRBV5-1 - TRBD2 CASSVLAGGQETQYF TGCGCCAGCAGCGTACTAGCGGGGGGCCAAGAGACCCAGTACTTC
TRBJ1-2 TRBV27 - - CASSLGRLQGYTF TGTGCCAGCAGTTTAGGCAGGTTGCAAGGCTACACCTTC
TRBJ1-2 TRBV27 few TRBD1 CASSLLAGGGYTF TGTGCCAGCAGTTTACTGGCAGGGGGGGGCTACACCTTC
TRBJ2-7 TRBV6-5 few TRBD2 CASNRLAGSTEQYF TGTGCCAGCAATCGGCTAGCGGGGAGTACGGAGCAGTACTTC
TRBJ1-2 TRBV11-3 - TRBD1 CASSSKERTGPNYGYTF TGTGCCAGCAGCTCTAAAGAGCGGACAGGCCCCAACTATGGCTACACCTTC
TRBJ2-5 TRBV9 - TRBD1 CASSEQGAGETQYF TGTGCCAGCAGCGAACAGGGGGCTGGGGAGACCCAGTACTTC
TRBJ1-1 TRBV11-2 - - CASSLVAGLNTEAFF TGTGCCAGCAGCTTAGTTGCCGGACTAAACACTGAAGCTTTCTTT
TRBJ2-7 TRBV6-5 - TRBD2 CASSTSGGASEQYF TGTGCCAGCAGTACTAGCGGGGGTGCGTCCGAGCAGTACTTC
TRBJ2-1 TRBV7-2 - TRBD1 CASSSGGTGGHEQFF TGTGCCAGCAGCTCAGGCGGGACAGGGGGTCATGAGCAGTTCTTC
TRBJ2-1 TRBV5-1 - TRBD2 CASSPSGGYNEQFF TGCGCCAGCAGTCCTAGCGGGGGCTACAATGAGCAGTTCTTC
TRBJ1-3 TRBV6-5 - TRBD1 CASSYSTYRGGNTIYF TGTGCCAGCAGTTACTCGACTTACAGGGGAGGAAACACCATATATTTT
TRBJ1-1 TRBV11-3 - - CASSLMEGSTEAFF TGTGCCAGCAGCCTAATGGAGGGAAGTACTGAAGCTTTCTTT
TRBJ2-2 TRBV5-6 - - CASSFIAGELFF TGTGCCAGCAGCTTTATCGCCGGGGAGCTGTTTTTT
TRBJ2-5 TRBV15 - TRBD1 CATSSMTGGSETQYF TGTGCCACCAGCAGTATGACAGGGGGCTCGGAGACCCAGTACTTC
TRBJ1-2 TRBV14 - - CASSQDAGRGGYTF TGTGCCAGCAGCCAAGATGCAGGGAGGGGTGGCTACACCTTC